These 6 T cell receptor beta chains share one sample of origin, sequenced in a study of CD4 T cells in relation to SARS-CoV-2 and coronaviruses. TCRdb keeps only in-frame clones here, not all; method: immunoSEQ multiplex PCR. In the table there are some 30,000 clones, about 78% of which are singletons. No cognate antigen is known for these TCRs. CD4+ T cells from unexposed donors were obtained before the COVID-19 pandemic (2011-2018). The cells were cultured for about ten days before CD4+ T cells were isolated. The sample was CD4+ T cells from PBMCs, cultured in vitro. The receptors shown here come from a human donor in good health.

The CDR3 region is CASSTRGTSGRALGYEQYF. CDR3 sequence (DNA): TGTGCCAGTAGTACCCGAGGGACTAGCGGGAGGGCCCTCGGCTACGAGCAGTACTTC. The V and J genes are TRBV19 and TRBJ2-7; 16 bases agree with TRBD2. The length of the CDR3 is 19 residues. Germline CDR1 reads LNHDA; CDR2 reads SQIVND (reference sequence). Trimming cost V 4 bases and J 3 bases; bases outside gene matches: 12.

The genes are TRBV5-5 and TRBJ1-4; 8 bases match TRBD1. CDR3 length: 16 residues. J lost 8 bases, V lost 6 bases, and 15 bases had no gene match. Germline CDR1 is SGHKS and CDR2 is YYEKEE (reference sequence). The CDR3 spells CASTDQLGRGREKLFF. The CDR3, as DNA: TGTGCCAGCACGGATCAGCTGGGCAGGGGGCGAGAAAAACTGTTTTTT.

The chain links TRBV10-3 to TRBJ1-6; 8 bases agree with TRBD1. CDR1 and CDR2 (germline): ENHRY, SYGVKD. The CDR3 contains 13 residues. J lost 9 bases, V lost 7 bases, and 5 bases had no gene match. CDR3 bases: TGTGCCATCAACCCCGACAGGGGTTCACCCCTCCACTTT. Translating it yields CAINPDRGSPLHF.

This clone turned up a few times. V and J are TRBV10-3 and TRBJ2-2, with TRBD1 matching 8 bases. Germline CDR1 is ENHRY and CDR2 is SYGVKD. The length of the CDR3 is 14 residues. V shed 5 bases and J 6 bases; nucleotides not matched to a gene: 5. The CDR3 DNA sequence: TGTGCCATCAGTACAGGGGGTTCGGCCGGGGAGCTGTTTTTT. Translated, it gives CAISTGGSAGELFF.

Here the CDR3 reads CASSSLTGVQETQYF. In nucleotides, the CDR3 is TGTGCCAGCAGCTCCCTGACAGGGGTTCAAGAGACCCAGTACTTC. The V gene is TRBV7-2, the J gene TRBJ2-5; TRBD1 aligns across 8 bases. V shed 4 bases, J shed 2 bases, and the junction held 6 bases outside the gene matches. The CDR3 loop spans 15 amino acids. The V gene's germline CDR1 is SGHTA and CDR2 FQGNSA.

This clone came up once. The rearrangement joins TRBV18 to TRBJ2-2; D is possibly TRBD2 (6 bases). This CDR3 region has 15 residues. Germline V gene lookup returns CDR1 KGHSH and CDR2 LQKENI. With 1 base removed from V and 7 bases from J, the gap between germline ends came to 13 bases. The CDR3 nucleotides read TGTGCCAGCTCACCACTGCCGGCGGGACGCGGGGAGCTGTTTTTT. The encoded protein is CASSPLPAGRGELFF.